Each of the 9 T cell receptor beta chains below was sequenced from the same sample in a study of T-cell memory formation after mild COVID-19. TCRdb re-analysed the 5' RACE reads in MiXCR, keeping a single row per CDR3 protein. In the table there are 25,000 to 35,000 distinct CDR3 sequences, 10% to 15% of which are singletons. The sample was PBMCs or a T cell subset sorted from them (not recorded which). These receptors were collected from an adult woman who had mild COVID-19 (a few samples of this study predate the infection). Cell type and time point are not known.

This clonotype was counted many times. This CDR3 is CSARDSRRDGVPQHF. The CDR3 region has the DNA TGCAGTGCTAGAGATTCCCGCAGGGACGGTGTCCCCCAGCATTTT. V usage is TRBV20-1 and J usage is TRBJ1-5; D might be TRBD1 (5 bases). The V end lost 0 bases, the J end lost 10 bases, and 19 bases lay between the germline ends. Looked up from germline, CDR1 is DFQATT and CDR2 is SNEGSKA (reference sequence). The CDR3 totals 15 residues.

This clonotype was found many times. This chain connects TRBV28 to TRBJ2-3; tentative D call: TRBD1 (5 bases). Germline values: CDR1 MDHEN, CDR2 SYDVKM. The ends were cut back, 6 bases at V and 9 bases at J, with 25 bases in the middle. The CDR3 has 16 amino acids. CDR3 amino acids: CASRRYRIVVLGTQYF. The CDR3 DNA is TGTGCCAGCAGGCGCTACAGGATTGTCGTACTGGGAACGCAGTATTTT.

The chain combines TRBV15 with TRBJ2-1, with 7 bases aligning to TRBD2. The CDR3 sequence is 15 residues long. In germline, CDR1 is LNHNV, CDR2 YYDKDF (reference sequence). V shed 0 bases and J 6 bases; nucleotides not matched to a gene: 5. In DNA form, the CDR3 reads TGTGCCACCAGCAGAGAAGGACTAGGGTTCAATGAGCAGTTCTTC. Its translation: CATSREGLGFNEQFF.

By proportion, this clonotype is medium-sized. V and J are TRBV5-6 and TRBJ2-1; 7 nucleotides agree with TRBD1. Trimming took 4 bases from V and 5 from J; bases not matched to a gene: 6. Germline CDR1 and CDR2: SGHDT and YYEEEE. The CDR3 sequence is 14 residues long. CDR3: CASSPPGQHNEQFF. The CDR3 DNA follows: TGTGCCAGCAGCCCGCCGGGACAGCACAATGAGCAGTTCTTC.

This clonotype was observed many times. The CDR3 DNA is TGTGCCAGCAGTTTCGAGGGCGGTGGCAATCAGCCCCAGCATTTT. Translation: CASSFEGGGNQPQHF. This sequence joins TRBV28 and TRBJ1-5; no clear D gene. The germline V gene has CDR1 MDHEN and CDR2 SYDVKM. This CDR3 region has 15 residues. V was clipped by 3 bases and J by 2 bases, with 11 bases between them.

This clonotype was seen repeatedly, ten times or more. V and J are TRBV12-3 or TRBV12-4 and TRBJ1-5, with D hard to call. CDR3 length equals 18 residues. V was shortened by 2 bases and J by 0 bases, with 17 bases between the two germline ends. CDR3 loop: CASSLYQLGRVSNQPQHF. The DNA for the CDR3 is TGTGCCAGCAGTTTATATCAGCTGGGGAGAGTTAGCAATCAGCCCCAGCATTTT.

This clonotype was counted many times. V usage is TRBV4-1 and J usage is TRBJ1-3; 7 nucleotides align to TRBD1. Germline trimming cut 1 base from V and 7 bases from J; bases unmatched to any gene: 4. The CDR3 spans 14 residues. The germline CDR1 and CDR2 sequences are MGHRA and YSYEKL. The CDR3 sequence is CASSQADRDNTIYF. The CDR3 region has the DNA TGCGCCAGCAGCCAAGCCGACAGGGACAACACCATATATTTT.

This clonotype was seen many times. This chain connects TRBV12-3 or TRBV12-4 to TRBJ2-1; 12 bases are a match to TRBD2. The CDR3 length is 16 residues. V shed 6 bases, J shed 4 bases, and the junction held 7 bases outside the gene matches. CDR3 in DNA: TGTGCCAGCAGCGACCCCCTAGCGGGGGGGTACAATGAGCAGTTCTTC. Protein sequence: CASSDPLAGGYNEQFF.

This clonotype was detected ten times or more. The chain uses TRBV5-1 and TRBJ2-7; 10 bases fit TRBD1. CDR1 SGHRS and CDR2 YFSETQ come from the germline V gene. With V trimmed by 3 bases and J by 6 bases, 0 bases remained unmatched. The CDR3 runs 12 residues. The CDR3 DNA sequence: TGCGCCAGCAGCTGGGACAGGGGCGAGCAGTACTTC. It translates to CASSWDRGEQYF.